This TCR beta chain was observed in a study of blood T cell repertoires in COVID-19. Trimming took 9 bases from V and 0 from J, leaving 11 bases between them. Looked up from germline, CDR1 is MNHEY and CDR2 is SVGAGI. This CDR3 is 13 amino acids long. Assay: immunoSEQ multiplex PCR; the TCRdb copy retains only in-frame clones and omits some. The sample includes more than 95,000 clones, approximately 81% of them seen just once. The source of this sequence is a man aged 40-50 years with active or convalescent COVID-19. Input material: peripheral blood. The chain joins TRBV6-5 to TRBJ1-2; the D is unclear. This CDR3 is CASKKRANYGYTF. DNA of the CDR3: TGTGCCAGTAAAAAACGGGCTAACTATGGCTACACCTTC.